This T cell receptor (beta chain) was captured in a study of a mutant IDH1 vaccine in newly diagnosed glioma. As for the study in general: Beforehand, treatment had been radiotherapy, temozolomide, or both; the majority received both. The study, taken as a whole, reports: 93.3% of patients showed vaccine-induced immune responses across multiple MHC alleles.

Only one count was recorded for this clone. The antigen is undetermined. Time point in this sample: baseline, week 1 (first vaccination visit). Treatment noted: pre-vaccination baseline after standard-of-care therapy. This CDR3 is 15 amino acids long. CDR1 and CDR2 from the germline V gene are GTSNPN and SVGIG (reference sequence). Trimming cost V 3 bases and J 2 bases, with 14 bases left between them. Sequencing used immunoSEQ multiplex PCR; TCRdb keeps in-frame clones, though not all of them. The sample lists about 88,000 clones, 82% seen once, with nearly 5.5% in the top ten. The sequenced sample was PBMCs, obtained from a glioma patient treated with radiotherapy, temozolomide or both. This TCR was sampled from a man between 35 and 55 years old with glioma. Some clones in this sample may be carry-over from other donors' samples. The chain combines TRBV30 with TRBJ1-3, with a possible D match to TRBD1 (5 bases). The CDR3 loop reads CAWSSTGGAGNTIYF. The CDR3 DNA reads TGTGCCTGGAGCTCGACCGGAGGGGCTGGAAACACCATATATTTT. The variable domain in full, with the rest retrieved from reference TRBV30 and TRBJ1-3, is SQTIHQWPATLVQPVGSPLSLECTVEGTSNPNLYWYRQAAGRGLQLLFYSVGIGQISSEVPQNLSASRPQDRQFILSSKKLLLSDSGFYLCAWSSTGGAGNTIYFGEGSWLTVV.